This TCR beta chain emerged from a study of regulatory T cells in long-lasting Graves disease. This clonotype was found a few times. V lost 3 bases and J 5 bases, leaving 10 bases between the germline ends. The V gene's germline CDR1 is SQVTM and CDR2 ANQGSEA. The CDR3 covers 12 residues. Combining iRepertoire HTBI primers with Arm-PCR of CDR3 regions, the authors built TCR beta libraries. In TCRdb, the multiplex PCR reads were re-called with MiXCR into one record per CDR3 protein. This table has 350,000 to 400,000 distinct CDR3 sequences, around 15% appearing once. Time point of the sample: newly diagnosed GD, antithyroid drugs for less than 3 months. With RNA extracted from PBMCs as input, the TCR library was made.

The specimen comprised peripheral blood mononuclear cells (PBMCs), sampled at new diagnosis, from a patient treated with antithyroid drugs. The receptor was derived from a female donor with Graves disease. The chain links TRBV29-1 to TRBJ2-5; D ambiguous. The CDR3 loop reads CSVESSGETQYF. CDR3 nucleotide sequence: TGCAGCGTTGAGTCCTCCGGCGAGACCCAGTACTTC.